This entry describes one T cell receptor beta chain. Its recognized antigen is unknown. There are no base qualities to consult, and no much larger clone falls within one base. Using the deep immunoSEQ assay, TCR CDR3 regions were amplified from genomic DNA by multiplex PCR. Extracted genomic DNA from each cell subset was spread evenly across all wells of several immunoSEQ 96-well plates, with each plate serving as a replicate. For sorted subsets, each replicate PCR was loaded with about 0.2 ug genomic DNA, equivalent to about 30,000 T cell genomes. Purified libraries were measured with a Qubit 3.0 fluorometer, size-checked on a Bioanalyzer 2100, and measured again with the KAPA Library Quantification kit. Each immunoSEQ 96-well plate was sequenced on its own single-read 150-cycle Illumina NextSeq 550 flow cell. The authors' pipeline ran thus. The immunoSEQ output contained only junctional sequences without quality scores, so filtering could not match that applied to full-length reads. To assign V/J genes and CDR3, sequences were annotated using PyIR, a Python wrapper for IgBLAST v1.9, with IMGT germline references. Reads were filtered out if the reads had weak V/J assignments (E-value above 1e-6), no CDR3, stop codons, out-of-frame junctions, or ambiguous translated residues. V3J clonotypes were defined as sequences sharing an identical inferred V gene, J gene, and CDR3 amino acid sequence. The percentage overlap between two repertoires was calculated by dividing the number of shared unique clonotypes by the size of the smaller repertoire. RTK rarefaction, the Chao1 estimator, and Recon v2.1 estimates of unobserved clonotypes were used to assess repertoire richness. Generation probabilities were computed with OLGA for all TCRbeta clonotypes obtained by the gDNA method from several donors. Not all clones reach the TCRdb copy of this immuneACCESS table, which keeps in-frame sequences only. Checked studies attribute under half of the gap to unresolved V genes and leave the rest unexplained. The V and J calls and clone size were taken over from that table, and D and trimming were inferred from the DNA. The sample records around 1 million clones, around 80% of which are singletons. The ten top clones hold about 1.5% of the sample.

The sample originates from a study of shared clonotypes between healthy human individuals (TCRdb year 2020). As for the study more broadly: A couple of women and three men aged 18 to 49 years were included in the cohort. Per donor, three plates each were used for CD4 naive and CD4 memory, two for CD8 naive, and one for CD8 memory. The study deeply sequenced blood TCR repertoires of about five healthy adults to estimate repertoire size and the extent of clonotype sharing between individuals. To increase sequencing depth and limit assay-specific biases, different laboratories used diverse techniques to prepare libraries and sequence TCR repertoires. Per donor, leukapheresis produced somewhere between about 0.9 and 9 billion PBMCs. Overall study results and their limits: About 5% of naive CD4, roughly 3.6% of naive CD8, 2.3% of memory CD4, and 0.35% to 0.5% of memory CD8 clonotypes were shared across a handful of donors. Estimated clonotype richness was generally larger for naive than for memory subsets. Compared with non-shared clonotypes, the clonotypes found in all four sorted-subset donors had higher generation probabilities. Pairwise subsampling led to the expectation that sequencing depth would affect the degree of clonotype sharing among donors. Even with the large sequencing depth, rarefaction of the sorted-subset datasets indicated that sequencing was incomplete. Only blood was sampled, and tissue TCR repertoires likely differ from those in blood. Because the study included a small number of donors, the genetic and exposure-history diversity represented was limited.

Donors were healthy HIV-negative adults with no recently reported acute infections or vaccinations. Only Caucasian adults living in Nashville, Tennessee, USA were represented among the donors. CD4+ T cells were enriched by magnetic negative selection; naive cells were then positively selected on CD45RA, and the negative fraction formed the memory subset. Blood was collected by leukapheresis, and PBMCs were isolated by Ficoll-Histopaque density gradient centrifugation and then cryopreserved in liquid nitrogen vapor phase. Analytical flow cytometry was used to check the purity and quantity of each magnetically sorted T cell population. Genomic DNA was isolated from every sorted fraction and measured by UV absorbance on a Nanodrop 2000c. V and J lose 6 bases and 3 bases, and a span of 12 bases separates them. The CDR3 has 14 amino acids, counting the end cysteine and phenylalanine. Of the read, only the CDR3 DNA is kept; its 42 bases are in frame from base 1. CDR1 and CDR2, looked up from the germline V gene (reference sequence), are WNHNN and SYGVQD.

The chain is encoded by TRBV10-1 joined to TRBJ1-5; the D gene is possibly TRBD1, with 6 bases matching. The clonotype comes from a man between 18 and 29 years old in good health. The sequenced sample consisted of memory CD4+ T cells sorted from blood. The cell subset or site label, read with the paper, signifies: CD45RA-negative fraction. CDR3 loop: CASRRQGLNQPQHF. The nucleotide sequence is given as TGCGCCAGCAGGCGGCAGGGGCTCAATCAGCCCCAGCATTTT.